These T cell receptor beta chains were read from a single sample in a study of blood T cell repertoires in COVID-19. Sequenced by immunoSEQ multiplex PCR; TCRdb stores in-frame clones only, minus some. Here the sample spans fewer than 400,000 clones, roughly 85% being singletons. The sequencing input was PBMCs or T cells enriched from blood (not recorded which). The source of these receptors is a woman aged 30 to 39 who had been exposed to COVID-19. CDR3s include the opening cysteine and the closing phenylalanine or tryptophan. D genes are given only for firm matches. Where a row states a size, it is once, few, many or the class of an expanded clone; other rows omit it.

j_gene: TRBJ1-5
len: 14
v_gene: TRBV6-5
d_gene: TRBD1
abundance: few
CDR3aa: CASRGQNSNQPQHF
CDR3nt: TGTGCCAGCAGGGGACAGAATAGCAATCAGCCCCAGCATTTT

j_gene: TRBJ1-3
len: 15
v_gene: TRBV9
d_gene: .
abundance: .
CDR3aa: CASSPGTNSGNTIYF
CDR3nt: TGTGCCAGCAGCCCTGGTACTAACTCTGGAAACACCATATATTTT

j_gene: TRBJ1-3
len: 15
v_gene: TRBV19
d_gene: .
abundance: .
CDR3aa: CASTTEFYAGNTIYF
CDR3nt: TGTGCCAGTACGACTGAATTCTATGCTGGAAACACCATATATTTT

j_gene: TRBJ1-2
len: 15
v_gene: TRBV7-2
d_gene: TRBD1
abundance: once
CDR3aa: CASSLTNRGLDGYTF
CDR3nt: TGTGCCAGCAGCCTCACCAACAGGGGGCTGGATGGCTACACCTTC

j_gene: TRBJ1-5
len: 15
v_gene: TRBV19
d_gene: .
abundance: .
CDR3aa: CATQVYRQADQPQHF
CDR3nt: TGTGCCACCCAAGTATATCGGCAGGCCGATCAGCCCCAGCATTTT

j_gene: TRBJ2-1
len: 15
v_gene: TRBV5-1
d_gene: TRBD2
abundance: .
CDR3aa: CASSSGQSGGNEQFF
CDR3nt: TGCGCCAGCAGCAGCGGACAGTCGGGGGGGAATGAGCAGTTCTTC

j_gene: TRBJ2-5
len: 18
v_gene: TRBV4-1
d_gene: TRBD2
abundance: .
CDR3aa: CASSQEGWGLAGKETQYF
CDR3nt: TGCGCCAGCAGCCAAGAGGGGTGGGGACTAGCGGGAAAAGAGACCCAGTACTTC

j_gene: TRBJ2-5
len: 15
v_gene: TRBV19
d_gene: TRBD2
abundance: .
CDR3aa: CASTSSTSGWETQYF
CDR3nt: TGTGCCAGCACTTCGTCGACTAGCGGGTGGGAGACCCAGTACTTC

j_gene: TRBJ2-7
len: 14
v_gene: TRBV5-6
d_gene: TRBD1
abundance: .
CDR3aa: CASSRRDRGRDQYF
CDR3nt: TGTGCCAGCAGCCGCCGGGACAGGGGGCGTGATCAGTACTTC

j_gene: TRBJ2-6
len: 17
v_gene: TRBV28
d_gene: .
abundance: .
CDR3aa: CASSVGWPLSGANVLTF
CDR3nt: TGTGCCAGCAGCGTCGGGTGGCCATTATCTGGGGCCAACGTCCTGACTTTC

j_gene: TRBJ2-1
len: 14
v_gene: TRBV6-2/TRBV6-3
d_gene: .
abundance: .
CDR3aa: CASSTGQLYNEQFF
CDR3nt: TGTGCCAGCAGTACCGGACAGCTCTACAATGAGCAGTTCTTC

j_gene: TRBJ1-6
len: 16
v_gene: TRBV11-2
d_gene: TRBD1
abundance: .
CDR3aa: CASSGLDRAINSPLHF
CDR3nt: TGTGCCAGCAGCGGGTTGGACAGGGCGATTAATTCACCCCTCCACTTT

j_gene: TRBJ2-1
len: 15
v_gene: TRBV24-1
d_gene: TRBD2
abundance: few
CDR3aa: CATSVPRGDYNEQFF
CDR3nt: TGTGCCACCAGTGTGCCGCGGGGGGACTACAATGAGCAGTTCTTC

j_gene: TRBJ1-1
len: 11
v_gene: TRBV12-3/TRBV12-4
d_gene: .
abundance: .
CDR3aa: CAFGRNTEAFF
CDR3nt: TGTGCCTTTGGGAGGAACACTGAAGCTTTCTTT

j_gene: TRBJ1-6
len: 14
v_gene: TRBV7-8
d_gene: .
abundance: .
CDR3aa: CASSFAPRGSPLHF
CDR3nt: TGTGCCAGCAGCTTTGCCCCTCGCGGATCACCCCTCCACTTT

j_gene: TRBJ2-7
len: 14
v_gene: TRBV9
d_gene: TRBD1
abundance: many
CDR3aa: CASSLGGQGYEQYF
CDR3nt: TGTGCCAGCAGTCTCGGGGGACAGGGCTACGAGCAGTACTTC

j_gene: TRBJ2-2
len: 19
v_gene: TRBV28
d_gene: TRBD1
abundance: few
CDR3aa: CASSFGETAGTVNTGELFF
CDR3nt: TGTGCCAGCAGTTTTGGGGAAACAGCCGGGACAGTTAACACCGGGGAGCTGTTTTTT

j_gene: TRBJ1-2
len: 14
v_gene: TRBV18
d_gene: TRBD1
abundance: .
CDR3aa: CASSPKDRAGSYTF
CDR3nt: TGTGCCAGCTCACCTAAGGACAGGGCCGGAAGCTACACCTTC

j_gene: TRBJ1-6
len: 13
v_gene: TRBV29-1
d_gene: TRBD1
abundance: .
CDR3aa: CSARQGWGSPLHF
CDR3nt: TGCAGCGCCCGACAGGGCTGGGGGTCACCCCTCCACTTT

j_gene: TRBJ1-1
len: 14
v_gene: TRBV6-5
d_gene: .
abundance: .
CDR3aa: CASSYSSSPSASFF
CDR3nt: TGTGCCAGCAGTTACTCGAGTTCTCCTTCAGCGTCTTTCTTT

j_gene: TRBJ2-4
len: 16
v_gene: TRBV28
d_gene: TRBD1
abundance: .
CDR3aa: CASSSPKTGAKNIQYF
CDR3nt: TGTGCCAGCAGTTCCCCCAAGACAGGGGCCAAAAACATTCAGTACTTC

j_gene: TRBJ1-3
len: 14
v_gene: TRBV30
d_gene: .
abundance: .
CDR3aa: CAWRDSLSGNTIYF
CDR3nt: TGTGCCTGGAGGGACAGTCTCTCTGGAAACACCATATATTTT

j_gene: TRBJ1-5
len: 14
v_gene: TRBV6-5
d_gene: .
abundance: .
CDR3aa: CASSYGGGNQPQHF
CDR3nt: TGTGCCAGCAGTTACGGCGGGGGGAATCAGCCCCAGCATTTT

j_gene: TRBJ2-7
len: 15
v_gene: TRBV9
d_gene: TRBD2
abundance: .
CDR3aa: CASSVGLGLDYEQYF
CDR3nt: TGTGCCAGCAGCGTAGGGTTGGGACTAGATTACGAGCAGTACTTC

j_gene: TRBJ2-1
len: 16
v_gene: TRBV4-2
d_gene: TRBD1
abundance: .
CDR3aa: CASSQYSDRGYNEQFF
CDR3nt: TGTGCCAGCAGCCAATATTCGGACAGGGGATACAATGAGCAGTTCTTC

j_gene: TRBJ1-1
len: 13
v_gene: TRBV10-3
d_gene: .
abundance: .
CDR3aa: CAISVTVDTEAFF
CDR3nt: TGTGCCATCAGTGTAACGGTGGACACTGAAGCTTTCTTT

j_gene: TRBJ2-3
len: 17
v_gene: TRBV11-2
d_gene: TRBD2
abundance: few
CDR3aa: CASSSFTSGYYTDTQYF
CDR3nt: TGTGCCAGCAGTTCGTTTACTAGCGGGTATTACACAGATACGCAGTATTTT

j_gene: TRBJ1-2
len: 16
v_gene: TRBV9
d_gene: TRBD1
abundance: .
CDR3aa: CASSPGTGPTSYGYTF
CDR3nt: TGTGCCAGCAGTCCCGGGACAGGTCCTACCTCCTATGGCTACACCTTC